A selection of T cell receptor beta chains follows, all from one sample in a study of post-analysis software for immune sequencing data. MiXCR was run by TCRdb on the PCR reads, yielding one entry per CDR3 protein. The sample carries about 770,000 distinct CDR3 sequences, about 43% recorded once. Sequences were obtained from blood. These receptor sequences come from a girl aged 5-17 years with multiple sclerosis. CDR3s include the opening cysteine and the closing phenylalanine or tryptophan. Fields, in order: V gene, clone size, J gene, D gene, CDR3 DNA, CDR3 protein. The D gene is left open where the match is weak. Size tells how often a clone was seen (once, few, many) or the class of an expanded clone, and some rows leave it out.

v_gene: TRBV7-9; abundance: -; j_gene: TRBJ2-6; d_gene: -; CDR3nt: TGTGCCAGCAGCTTCGTTCCAGGGGGGGCCAACGTCCTGACTTTC; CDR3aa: CASSFVPGGANVLTF
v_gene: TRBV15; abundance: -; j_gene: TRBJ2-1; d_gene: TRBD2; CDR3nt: TGTGCCACCAGCAGAGATCTAGCGGGAGGTTACAATGAGCAGTTCTTC; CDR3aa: CATSRDLAGGYNEQFF
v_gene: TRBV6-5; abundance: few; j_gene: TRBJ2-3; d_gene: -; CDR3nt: TGTGCCAGCAGTTTATCGGGTTTTTGGGATACGCAGTATTTT; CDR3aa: CASSLSGFWDTQYF
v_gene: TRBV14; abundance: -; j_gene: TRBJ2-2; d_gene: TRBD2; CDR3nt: TGTGCCAGCAGCCAAGATCTAGCGGGAGCCGGGGAGCTGTTTTTT; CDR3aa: CASSQDLAGAGELFF
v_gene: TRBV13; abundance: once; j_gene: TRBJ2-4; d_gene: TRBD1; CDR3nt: TGTGCCAGCAGCGTAGGGACAGGGGACATTCAGTACTTC; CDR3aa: CASSVGTGDIQYF
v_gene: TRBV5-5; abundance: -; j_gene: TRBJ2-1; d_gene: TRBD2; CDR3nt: TGTGCCAGCAGCCGCCTAGCGGGAGTATTCACCTACAATGAGCAGTTCTTC; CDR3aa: CASSRLAGVFTYNEQFF
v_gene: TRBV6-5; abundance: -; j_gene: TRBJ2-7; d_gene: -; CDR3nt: TGTGCCAGCAGCTCCGGGACCTCGGCGCTTTACGAGCAGTACTTC; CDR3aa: CASSSGTSALYEQYF
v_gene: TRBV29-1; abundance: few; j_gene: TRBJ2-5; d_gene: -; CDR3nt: TGCAGCGTTGATTCGTTAAGCCAAGAGACCCAGTACTTC; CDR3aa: CSVDSLSQETQYF
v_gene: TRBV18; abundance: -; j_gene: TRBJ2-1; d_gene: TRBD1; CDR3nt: TGTGCCAGCTCACCACCGACAGGGCTTGTCGGCAATGAGCAGTTCTTC; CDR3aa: CASSPPTGLVGNEQFF
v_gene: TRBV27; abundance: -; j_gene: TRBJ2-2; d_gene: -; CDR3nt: TGTGCCAGCAGTTCCCCGGGGGGCTTCAGCGCCACCGGGGAGCTGTTTTTT; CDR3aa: CASSSPGGFSATGELFF
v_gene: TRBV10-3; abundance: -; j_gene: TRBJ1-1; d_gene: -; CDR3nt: TGTGCCATCAGCATACAGGGTCTGAACACTGAAGCTTTCTTT; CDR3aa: CAISIQGLNTEAFF
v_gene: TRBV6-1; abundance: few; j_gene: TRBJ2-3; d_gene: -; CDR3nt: TGTGCCAGCAGTGAAGGAGACTCCCCTTCCGATACGCAGTATTTT; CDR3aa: CASSEGDSPSDTQYF
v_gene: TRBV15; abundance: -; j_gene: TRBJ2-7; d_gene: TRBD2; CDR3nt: TGTGCCACCAGCAGGGCCGGGACTAGCTCCTACGAGCAGTACTTC; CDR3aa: CATSRAGTSSYEQYF
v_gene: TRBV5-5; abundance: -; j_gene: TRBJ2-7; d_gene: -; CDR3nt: TGTGCCAGCAGCTTGGGACCCGAAGGCTACGAGCAGTACTTC; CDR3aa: CASSLGPEGYEQYF
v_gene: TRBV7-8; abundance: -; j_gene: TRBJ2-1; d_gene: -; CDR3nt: TGTGCCAGCAAAGAATGGGGGTCTAGAGTCCTAGTCGGCAATGAGCAGTTCTTC; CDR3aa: CASKEWGSRVLVGNEQFF
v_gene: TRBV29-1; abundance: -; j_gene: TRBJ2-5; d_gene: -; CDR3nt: TGCAGCGTTGAATATCCGGGGCGGGAGACCCAGTACTTC; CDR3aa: CSVEYPGRETQYF
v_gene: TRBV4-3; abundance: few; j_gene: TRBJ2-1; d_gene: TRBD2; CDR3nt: TGCGCCAGCAGCCAAGATTGGGGGACTAGCGGGAATGAGCAGTTCTTC; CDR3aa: CASSQDWGTSGNEQFF
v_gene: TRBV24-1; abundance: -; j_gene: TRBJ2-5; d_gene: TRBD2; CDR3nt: TGTGCCACCAGTGACCCCCAACGACTAGCGGACCAAGAGACCCAGTACTTC; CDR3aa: CATSDPQRLADQETQYF
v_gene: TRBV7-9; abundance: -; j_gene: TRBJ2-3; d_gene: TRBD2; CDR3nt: TGTGCCAGCAGCAAGCGGACTAGCGACTCAGATACGCAGTATTTT; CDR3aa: CASSKRTSDSDTQYF
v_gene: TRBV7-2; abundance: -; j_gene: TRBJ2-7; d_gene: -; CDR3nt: TGTGCCAGCAGCTTAGCGATCCAGCGGATCTCCTACGAGCAGTACTTC; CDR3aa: CASSLAIQRISYEQYF
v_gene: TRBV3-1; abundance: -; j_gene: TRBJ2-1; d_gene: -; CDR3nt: TGTGCCAGCAGCGCCCCGGGAGATCTACCCCATGAGCAGTTCTTC; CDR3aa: CASSAPGDLPHEQFF
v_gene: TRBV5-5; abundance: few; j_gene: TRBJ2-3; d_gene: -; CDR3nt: TGTGCCAGCAGCCAGGGGAGAGCCAGCACAGATACGCAGTATTTT; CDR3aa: CASSQGRASTDTQYF
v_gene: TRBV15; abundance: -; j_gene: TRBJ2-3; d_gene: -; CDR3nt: TGTGCCACCAGCCGCCTTTCGACAGTTTTGCGGACAGATACGCAGTATTTT; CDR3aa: CATSRLSTVLRTDTQYF
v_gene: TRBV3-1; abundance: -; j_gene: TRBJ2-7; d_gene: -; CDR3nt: TGTGCCAGCAGCCAAGAAGGCGGCATCTACTACGAGCAGTACTTC; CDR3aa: CASSQEGGIYYEQYF
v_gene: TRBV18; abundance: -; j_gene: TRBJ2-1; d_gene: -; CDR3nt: TGTGCCAGCGCCGGTTTTCGATCCTACAATGAGCAGTTCTTC; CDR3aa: CASAGFRSYNEQFF
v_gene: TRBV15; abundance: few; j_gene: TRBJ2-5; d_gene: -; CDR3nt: TGTGCCACCAGCAGAGGTTTAGAGACCCAGTACTTC; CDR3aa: CATSRGLETQYF
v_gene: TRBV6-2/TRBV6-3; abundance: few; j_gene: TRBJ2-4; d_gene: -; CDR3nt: TGTGCCAGCAGTCCCCACCGAGGGGATATGTACTTC; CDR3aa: CASSPHRGDMYF
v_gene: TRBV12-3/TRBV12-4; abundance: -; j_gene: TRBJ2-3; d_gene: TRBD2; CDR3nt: TGTGCCAGCAGTGTAGGCGGCGGGAGGATACGACAAGGCGCAGATACGCAGTATTTT; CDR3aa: CASSVGGGRIRQGADTQYF
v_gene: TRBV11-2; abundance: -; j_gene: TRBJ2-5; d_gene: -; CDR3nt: TGTGCCAGCAGCCATGGTGAAGAGACCCAGTACTTC; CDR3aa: CASSHGEETQYF
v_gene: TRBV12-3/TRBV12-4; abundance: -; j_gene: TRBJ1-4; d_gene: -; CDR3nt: TGTGCCAGCAGCCTAGCATCTGGTGAAAAACTGTTTTTT; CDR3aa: CASSLASGEKLFF
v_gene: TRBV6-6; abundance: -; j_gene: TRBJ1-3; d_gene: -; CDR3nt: TGTGCCAGCAGTCCGACAGGACCGACCCCTGGAAACACCATATATTTT; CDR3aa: CASSPTGPTPGNTIYF
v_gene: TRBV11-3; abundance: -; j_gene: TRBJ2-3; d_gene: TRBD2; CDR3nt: TGTGCCAGCAGGACGTCACTAGCGGCATTCACAGATACGCAGTATTTT; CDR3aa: CASRTSLAAFTDTQYF
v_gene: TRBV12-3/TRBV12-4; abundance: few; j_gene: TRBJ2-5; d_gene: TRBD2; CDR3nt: TGTGCCAGCACCCCTAGCGGGCAAGAGACCCAGTACTTC; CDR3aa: CASTPSGQETQYF
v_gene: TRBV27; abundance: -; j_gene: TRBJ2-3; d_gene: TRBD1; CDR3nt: TGTGCCACCAGGGGACAGTTCACAGATACGCAGTATTTT; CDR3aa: CATRGQFTDTQYF
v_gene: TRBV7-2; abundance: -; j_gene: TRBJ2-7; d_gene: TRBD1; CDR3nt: TGTGCCAGCAGCTCCCAGACAGGGCCCTACGAGCAGTACTTC; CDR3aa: CASSSQTGPYEQYF
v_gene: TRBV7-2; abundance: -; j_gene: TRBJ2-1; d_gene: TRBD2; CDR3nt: TGTGCCAGCAGCTTAACCGGGAGGGTGCTCTACAATGAGCAGTTCTTC; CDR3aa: CASSLTGRVLYNEQFF
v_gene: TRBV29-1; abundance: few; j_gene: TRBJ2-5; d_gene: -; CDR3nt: TGCAGCGTTGAACTTAGGGCAGGGCACGAGACCCAGTACTTC; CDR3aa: CSVELRAGHETQYF
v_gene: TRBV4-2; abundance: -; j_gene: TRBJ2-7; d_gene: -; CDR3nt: TGTGCCAGCAGCCCCCACCCGGGGGACAAATATGTTGAGCAGTACTTC; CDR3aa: CASSPHPGDKYVEQYF
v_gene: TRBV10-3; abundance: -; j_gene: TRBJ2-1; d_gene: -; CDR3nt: TGTGCCATCAGTGAGTCCTGGGACGCGTACAATGAGCAGTTCTTC; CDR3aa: CAISESWDAYNEQFF
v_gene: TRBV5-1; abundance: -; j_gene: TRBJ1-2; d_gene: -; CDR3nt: TGCGCCAGCAGCGGAGGGGGTGGCTATGGCTACACCTTC; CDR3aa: CASSGGGGYGYTF
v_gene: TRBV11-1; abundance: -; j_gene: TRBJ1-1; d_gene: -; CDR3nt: TGTGCCACCACGCTGGGAGGAGGGACTGAAGCTTTCTTT; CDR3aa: CATTLGGGTEAFF
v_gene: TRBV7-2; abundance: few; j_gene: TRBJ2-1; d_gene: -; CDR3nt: TGTGCCAGCAGCTTACGGCCACTAACCTACAATGAGCAGTTCTTC; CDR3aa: CASSLRPLTYNEQFF
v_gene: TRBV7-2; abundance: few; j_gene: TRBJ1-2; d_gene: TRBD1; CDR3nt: TGTGCCAGCAGTGGACAGGCGGAGAGGAATGGCTACACCTTC; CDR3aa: CASSGQAERNGYTF
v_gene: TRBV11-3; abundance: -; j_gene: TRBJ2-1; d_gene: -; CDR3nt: TGTGCCAGCAGCTCCTCGGGGGGCGACTACGAGCAGTTCTTC; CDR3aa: CASSSSGGDYEQFF
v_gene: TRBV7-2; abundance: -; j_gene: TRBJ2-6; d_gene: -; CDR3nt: TGTGCCAGCAGCCCCCCCCGACAGCCGAGCTCTGGGGCCAACGTCCTGACTTTC; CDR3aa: CASSPPRQPSSGANVLTF
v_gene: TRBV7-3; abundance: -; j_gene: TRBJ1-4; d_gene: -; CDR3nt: TGTGCCAGCAGCCTTGACTGCTATACCGATAATGGTGAACTGTTTTTT; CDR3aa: CASSLDCYTDNGELFF
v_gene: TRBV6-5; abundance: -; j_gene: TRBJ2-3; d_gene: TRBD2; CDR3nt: TGTGCCAGTATAGCGGGGGGATCTGGGGATACGCAGTATTTT; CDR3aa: CASIAGGSGDTQYF
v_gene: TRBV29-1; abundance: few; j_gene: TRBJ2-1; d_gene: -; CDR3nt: TGCAGTCTTAACAGGGACTCCTACAATGAGCAGTTCTTC; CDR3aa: CSLNRDSYNEQFF